These T cell receptor beta chains were read from a single sample in a study of cytomegalovirus exposure and HLA in healthy donors. Sequencing used immunoSEQ multiplex PCR; TCRdb keeps in-frame clones, though not all of them. Found here are 110,000 to 150,000 clones, 68% of them singletons; the top ten hold about 4.1%. Material for sequencing was PBMCs. These receptors all stem from a man in his sixties in good health and CMV-seronegative. The CDR3 runs from the conserved cysteine through the conserved F or W. D genes are given only for firm matches. A clone size is listed for some rows: how often the clone was seen (once, few, many), or a class if it is expanded.

v_gene: TRBV27
d_gene: NA
abundance: NA
j_gene: TRBJ2-5
CDR3aa: CASSPPGATQYF
CDR3nt: TGTGCCAGCAGTCCCCCTGGGGCGACCCAGTACTTC

v_gene: TRBV7-9
d_gene: TRBD2
abundance: few
j_gene: TRBJ2-7
CDR3aa: CASSEGLAGLSYEQYF
CDR3nt: TGTGCCAGCAGCGAAGGACTAGCGGGCTTATCCTACGAGCAGTACTTC

v_gene: TRBV9
d_gene: NA
abundance: NA
j_gene: TRBJ1-2
CDR3aa: CASSVVTGNYGYTF
CDR3nt: TGTGCCAGCAGCGTAGTCACTGGTAACTATGGCTACACCTTC

v_gene: TRBV21-1
d_gene: NA
abundance: NA
j_gene: TRBJ2-1
CDR3aa: CASSNLEAGAFYNEQFF
CDR3nt: TGTGCCAGCAGCAATTTGGAGGCGGGAGCATTCTACAATGAGCAGTTCTTC

v_gene: TRBV6-5
d_gene: NA
abundance: NA
j_gene: TRBJ1-1
CDR3aa: CASSYSRTVLEAFF
CDR3nt: TGTGCCAGCAGTTACTCCCGGACAGTTCTTGAAGCTTTCTTT

v_gene: TRBV7-9
d_gene: TRBD2
abundance: few
j_gene: TRBJ2-3
CDR3aa: CASSTQAGGTSKSQYF
CDR3nt: TGTGCCAGCAGCACCCAGGCGGGAGGAACCTCGAAGTCGCAGTATTTT

v_gene: TRBV2
d_gene: NA
abundance: NA
j_gene: TRBJ2-1
CDR3aa: CASGSGRYNEQFF
CDR3nt: TGTGCCAGTGGTAGCGGACGATACAATGAGCAGTTCTTC

v_gene: TRBV5-4
d_gene: NA
abundance: once
j_gene: TRBJ2-5
CDR3aa: CASSVRNKYQETQYF
CDR3nt: TGTGCCAGCAGCGTACGTAACAAGTACCAAGAGACCCAGTACTTC

v_gene: TRBV7-9
d_gene: TRBD1
abundance: many
j_gene: TRBJ1-1
CDR3aa: CASSLPSDRFNTEAFF
CDR3nt: TGTGCCAGCAGCTTACCCTCGGACAGGTTTAACACTGAAGCTTTCTTT

v_gene: TRBV7-3
d_gene: TRBD2
abundance: NA
j_gene: TRBJ2-2
CDR3aa: CASSLAGGNGELFF
CDR3nt: TGTGCCAGCAGCTTAGCGGGAGGGAACGGGGAGCTGTTTTTT

v_gene: TRBV5-5
d_gene: TRBD2
abundance: NA
j_gene: TRBJ2-1
CDR3aa: CASQVIPLAGGYNEQFF
CDR3nt: TGTGCCAGCCAAGTTATCCCTCTAGCGGGAGGATACAATGAGCAGTTCTTC

v_gene: TRBV7-2
d_gene: TRBD1
abundance: few
j_gene: TRBJ2-7
CDR3aa: CASSPGGRTLREQYF
CDR3nt: TGTGCCAGCAGCCCAGGGGGACGGACACTACGAGAGCAGTACTTC

v_gene: TRBV7-3
d_gene: TRBD2
abundance: NA
j_gene: TRBJ2-7
CDR3aa: CASSLIPGLASRYEQYF
CDR3nt: TGTGCCAGCAGCTTAATCCCGGGACTAGCATCCAGGTACGAGCAGTACTTC

v_gene: TRBV30
d_gene: TRBD2
abundance: NA
j_gene: TRBJ2-5
CDR3aa: CACLGLAGDRGETQYF
CDR3nt: TGTGCCTGTCTGGGACTAGCGGGAGATAGAGGAGAGACCCAGTACTTC

v_gene: TRBV6-5
d_gene: NA
abundance: few
j_gene: TRBJ2-1
CDR3aa: CASSYDGGSSYNEQFF
CDR3nt: TGTGCCAGCAGTTACGACGGGGGTAGCTCCTACAATGAGCAGTTCTTC

v_gene: TRBV2
d_gene: NA
abundance: NA
j_gene: TRBJ1-4
CDR3aa: CASSEAGATNEKLFF
CDR3nt: TGTGCCAGCAGTGAAGCGGGAGCAACTAATGAAAAACTGTTTTTT

v_gene: TRBV7-2
d_gene: NA
abundance: NA
j_gene: TRBJ2-1
CDR3aa: CASSLGYRMGNEQFF
CDR3nt: TGTGCCAGCAGCTTAGGATACAGGATGGGCAATGAGCAGTTCTTC

v_gene: TRBV6-4
d_gene: NA
abundance: NA
j_gene: TRBJ1-1
CDR3aa: CASPSAFF
CDR3nt: TGTGCCTCCCCGTCAGCTTTCTTT

v_gene: TRBV5-6
d_gene: TRBD1
abundance: NA
j_gene: TRBJ2-1
CDR3aa: CASREPGQVSHNEQFF
CDR3nt: TGTGCCAGCAGGGAACCGGGACAGGTCTCGCACAATGAGCAGTTCTTC

v_gene: TRBV18
d_gene: NA
abundance: NA
j_gene: TRBJ2-3
CDR3aa: CASSPTATGPDTQYF
CDR3nt: TGTGCCAGCTCACCAACTGCAACAGGGCCAGATACGCAGTATTTT

v_gene: TRBV27
d_gene: NA
abundance: NA
j_gene: TRBJ1-6
CDR3aa: CASSSTESLLSYNSPLHF
CDR3nt: TGTGCCAGCAGTTCCACCGAGTCGTTGTTGTCCTATAATTCACCCCTCCACTTT

v_gene: TRBV19
d_gene: TRBD1
abundance: NA
j_gene: TRBJ2-1
CDR3aa: CASSIPPTGGPYNEQFF
CDR3nt: TGTGCCAGTAGTATACCCCCGACAGGGGGCCCCTACAATGAGCAGTTCTTC

v_gene: TRBV9
d_gene: NA
abundance: NA
j_gene: TRBJ2-6
CDR3aa: CASSVGPTGATSGANVLTF
CDR3nt: TGTGCCAGCAGCGTTGGTCCTACGGGAGCAACCTCTGGGGCCAACGTCCTGACTTTC

v_gene: TRBV2
d_gene: NA
abundance: NA
j_gene: TRBJ2-2
CDR3aa: CASRLGGAGELFF
CDR3nt: TGTGCCAGTCGACTAGGGGGGGCCGGGGAGCTGTTTTTT

v_gene: TRBV7-7
d_gene: TRBD1
abundance: NA
j_gene: TRBJ2-5
CDR3aa: CASSKDRGDETQYF
CDR3nt: TGTGCCAGCAGCAAGGACAGGGGGGATGAGACCCAGTACTTC

v_gene: TRBV19
d_gene: TRBD1
abundance: NA
j_gene: TRBJ1-1
CDR3aa: CASRKGRTGGNTEAFF
CDR3nt: TGTGCCAGTAGGAAGGGAAGGACAGGGGGAAACACTGAAGCTTTCTTT

v_gene: TRBV15
d_gene: NA
abundance: few
j_gene: TRBJ1-1
CDR3aa: CATSRGVRLLDTEAFF
CDR3nt: TGTGCCACCAGCAGAGGTGTTAGACTCCTTGACACTGAAGCTTTCTTT

v_gene: TRBV27
d_gene: NA
abundance: NA
j_gene: TRBJ1-2
CDR3aa: CASSLGRARGYTF
CDR3nt: TGTGCCAGCAGTTTAGGGCGGGCGCGCGGCTACACCTTC

v_gene: TRBV6-1
d_gene: NA
abundance: few
j_gene: TRBJ2-1
CDR3aa: CASSAMHYEQFF
CDR3nt: TGTGCCAGCAGTGCTATGCATTATGAGCAGTTCTTC

v_gene: TRBV30
d_gene: NA
abundance: NA
j_gene: TRBJ2-2
CDR3aa: CAWSVGRLGAEVFAGELFF
CDR3nt: TGTGCCTGGAGTGTTGGCAGGTTGGGGGCGGAGGTTTTCGCCGGGGAGCTGTTTTTT

v_gene: TRBV6-5
d_gene: TRBD2
abundance: NA
j_gene: TRBJ2-7
CDR3aa: CASSYSVAGDYEQYF
CDR3nt: TGTGCCAGCAGTTACTCAGTAGCGGGAGACTACGAGCAGTACTTC

v_gene: TRBV5-1
d_gene: TRBD1
abundance: NA
j_gene: TRBJ2-2
CDR3aa: CASSLIKGADTGELFF
CDR3nt: TGCGCCAGCAGCTTGATCAAGGGGGCGGACACCGGGGAGCTGTTTTTT

v_gene: TRBV19
d_gene: TRBD1
abundance: NA
j_gene: TRBJ1-5
CDR3aa: CASSIFGQANSNQPQHF
CDR3nt: TGTGCCAGTAGTATTTTCGGACAGGCAAATAGCAATCAGCCCCAGCATTTT

v_gene: TRBV4-1
d_gene: NA
abundance: NA
j_gene: TRBJ2-7
CDR3aa: CASSSRLGNGEQYF
CDR3nt: TGCGCCAGCAGCTCCCGACTAGGGAACGGCGAGCAGTACTTC

v_gene: TRBV6-5
d_gene: TRBD1
abundance: NA
j_gene: TRBJ1-4
CDR3aa: CASSYSRQGAREKLFF
CDR3nt: TGTGCCAGCAGTTACTCGAGACAGGGGGCGCGGGAAAAACTGTTTTTT

v_gene: TRBV5-1
d_gene: NA
abundance: NA
j_gene: TRBJ2-2
CDR3aa: CASGTPGGGGAGELFF
CDR3nt: TGCGCCAGCGGCACCCCGGGTGGAGGAGGGGCCGGGGAGCTGTTTTTT

v_gene: TRBV7-7
d_gene: NA
abundance: NA
j_gene: TRBJ2-3
CDR3aa: CASSFGGPTDTQYF
CDR3nt: TGTGCCAGCAGCTTTGGGGGCCCCACAGATACGCAGTATTTT

v_gene: TRBV7-9
d_gene: NA
abundance: once
j_gene: TRBJ2-2
CDR3aa: CASSLLVTGSGELFF
CDR3nt: TGTGCCAGCAGCCTTCTCGTAACAGGGTCCGGGGAGCTGTTTTTT

v_gene: TRBV7-6
d_gene: NA
abundance: NA
j_gene: TRBJ1-1
CDR3aa: CASSGTGVTEAFF
CDR3nt: TGTGCCAGCAGCGGAACGGGGGTCACTGAAGCTTTCTTT

v_gene: TRBV30
d_gene: NA
abundance: few
j_gene: TRBJ2-2
CDR3aa: CAWISRAGAGELFF
CDR3nt: TGTGCCTGGATTTCAAGGGCCGGGGCCGGGGAGCTGTTTTTT

v_gene: TRBV7-8
d_gene: TRBD1
abundance: few
j_gene: TRBJ1-4
CDR3aa: CASSLEFGTANEKLFF
CDR3nt: TGTGCCAGCAGCTTAGAATTCGGGACAGCGAATGAAAAACTGTTTTTT

v_gene: TRBV4-3
d_gene: NA
abundance: few
j_gene: TRBJ1-3
CDR3aa: CASSQQGSGNTIYF
CDR3nt: TGCGCCAGCAGCCAACAGGGATCTGGAAACACCATATATTTT

v_gene: TRBV27
d_gene: NA
abundance: NA
j_gene: TRBJ1-1
CDR3aa: CASTHRVGNTEAFF
CDR3nt: TGTGCCAGTACCCACCGGGTCGGGAACACTGAAGCTTTCTTT

v_gene: TRBV10-3
d_gene: TRBD1
abundance: few
j_gene: TRBJ2-7
CDR3aa: CAISEVGQGADEQYF
CDR3nt: TGTGCCATCAGTGAGGTAGGACAGGGGGCTGACGAGCAGTACTTC

v_gene: TRBV19
d_gene: TRBD2
abundance: NA
j_gene: TRBJ2-1
CDR3aa: CASSIPGLAGLNSYNEQFF
CDR3nt: TGTGCCAGTAGTATACCGGGACTAGCGGGTCTCAACTCCTACAATGAGCAGTTCTTC

v_gene: TRBV7-3
d_gene: TRBD1
abundance: once
j_gene: TRBJ2-2
CDR3aa: CASSPEGQGNTGELFF
CDR3nt: TGTGCCAGCAGCCCGGAGGGACAGGGGAACACCGGGGAGCTGTTTTTT

v_gene: TRBV6-5
d_gene: NA
abundance: NA
j_gene: TRBJ2-7
CDR3aa: CASSDIHEQYF
CDR3nt: TGTGCCAGCAGTGACATCCACGAGCAGTACTTC